The 13 T cell receptor beta chains below come from one sample, sequenced in a study of cytomegalovirus exposure and HLA in healthy donors. Generated by immunoSEQ multiplex PCR, the TCRdb table keeps only in-frame clones and is missing some. The table shows tens of thousands of clones, with 84% occurring only once. The sequenced sample was PBMCs. The receptors originated from a woman aged 18-35 years in good health and CMV-seropositive.

This chain links TRBV20-1 with TRBJ2-1; 8 bases are shared with TRBD2. This CDR3 region has 11 residues. CDR1 is DFQATT, CDR2 SNEGSKA, per germline (reference sequence). Trimming removed 4 bases from V and 8 bases from J; junction bases left unmatched: 1. The DNA for the CDR3 is TGCAGTGCTACCGGGAGGGATGAGCAGTTCTTC. Its translation: CSATGRDEQFF.

The chain carries TRBV9 and TRBJ2-3, with 9 bases lining up with TRBD1. Germline-derived CDR1 and CDR2 are SGDLS and YYNGEE. Trimming at V came to 4 bases and at J to 1 base, leaving 7 bases not matched to a gene. The CDR3 sequence is 16 residues long. The CDR3 protein is CASSLNRDRGTDTQYF. Here the CDR3 DNA reads TGTGCCAGCAGCCTCAACCGGGACAGGGGCACAGATACGCAGTATTTT.

The gene calls are TRBV29-1 and TRBJ1-2, with 10 bases fitting TRBD1. CDR1 and CDR2 from the germline V gene are SQVTM and ANQGSEA. V shed 7 bases, J shed 4 bases, and the junction held 3 bases outside the gene matches. The CDR3 has 12 amino acids. As DNA, the CDR3 is TGCAGCGCGACAGGGGGCAGCTATGGCTACACCTTC. It specifies CSATGGSYGYTF.

The chain is built from TRBV2 and TRBJ2-7, with TRBD2 matching 10 bases. Losses at the gene ends were 7 bases for V and 3 bases for J; bases not matched to a gene: 6. The CDR3 length is 14 residues. From germline, CDR1 is SNHLY and CDR2 FYNNEI. CDR3 sequence (DNA): TGTGCCAGCATCTTCGAGCGGGGGGGCTACGAGCAGTACTTC. This codes for CASIFERGGYEQYF.

As DNA, the CDR3 is TGCGCCAGCACAATTACTCTCCTAGCGGGAAAGTGCACAGATACGCAGTATTTT. It encodes CASTITLLAGKCTDTQYF. This chain connects TRBV23-1 to TRBJ2-3; 9 bases fit TRBD2. TRBV23-1 is identified as an open reading frame with a role that is uncertain. Losses at the gene ends were 7 bases for V and 1 base for J; bases not matched to a gene: 15. The CDR3 is 18 residues long.

With regard to this clone: The sample carries other DNA sequences with the same CDR3. V is TRBV7-6 and J is TRBJ1-1; D gene uncertain. The V gene's germline CDR1 is SGHVS and CDR2 FNYEAQ. This CDR3 is 15 amino acids long. Trimming removed 3 bases at V and 3 bases at J, with 14 bases between. CDR3 sequence reads: CASSLYQAADTEAFF. CDR3 DNA sequence: TGTGCCAGCAGCTTGTATCAGGCCGCTGACACTGAAGCTTTCTTT.

The chain uses TRBV10-3 and TRBJ1-5; 12 nucleotides line up with TRBD1. The CDR3 spans 17 residues. Germline V CDR1 and CDR2: ENHRY, SYGVKD. V gave up 4 bases and J gave up 2 bases; unmatched junction bases: 6. The CDR3 loop reads CAISAGQGARGNQPQHF. In nucleotides, the CDR3 is TGTGCCATCAGTGCGGGACAGGGGGCGCGGGGCAATCAGCCCCAGCATTTT.

In its sample, this clone was seen once. CDR3 sequence reads: CASSLAQGNYYEQYF. The CDR3 DNA sequence: TGTGCCAGCAGCTTAGCCCAGGGTAATTACTACGAGCAGTACTTC. This chain links TRBV11-2 with TRBJ2-7; D possibly corresponds to TRBD1 (5 bases). Trimming took 1 base from V and 3 from J, leaving 13 bases between them. The CDR3 sequence is 15 residues long. Germline V lookup: CDR1 SGHAT, CDR2 FQNNGV.

The chain joins TRBV5-1 to TRBJ1-4; perhaps TRBD1 as D (5 bases). The V end lost 4 bases, the J end lost 3 bases, and 13 bases lay between the germline ends. The V gene's germline CDR1 is SGHRS and CDR2 YFSETQ. The CDR3 length is 15 residues. The DNA of the CDR3 is TGCGCCAGCAGCATTAAGCTAGGGGCTAATGAAAAACTGTTTTTT. It codes for CASSIKLGANEKLFF. The variable domain in full, with the rest retrieved from reference TRBV5-1 and TRBJ1-4, is KAGVTQTPRYLIKTRGQQVTLSCSPISGHRSVSWYQQTPGQGLQFLFEYFSETQRNKGNFPGRFSGRQFSNSRSEMNVSTLELGDSALYLCASSIKLGANEKLFFGSGTQLSVL.

This clone showed up just a few times. This chain links TRBV27 with TRBJ2-3; 7 bases line up with TRBD2. V lost 4 bases to trimming and J lost 6 bases; unmatched junction nucleotides: 7. The CDR3 is made up of 14 amino acids. Germline V gene lookup returns CDR1 MNHEY and CDR2 SMNVEV (reference sequence). The CDR3 sequence: CASSWGGTWDTQYF. CDR3 DNA sequence: TGTGCCAGCAGTTGGGGGGGGACTTGGGATACGCAGTATTTT.

This chain uses TRBV28 with TRBJ1-6, with D maybe TRBD1 (5 bases). V lost 5 bases, J lost 10 bases, and 9 bases lay in between. Germline V gene lookup returns CDR1 MDHEN and CDR2 SYDVKM. The CDR3 sequence is 12 residues long. The CDR3 reads CASSEQDSPLHF. The CDR3 bases are TGTGCCAGCAGTGAACAGGACTCACCCCTCCACTTT.

The rearrangement joins TRBV5-6 to TRBJ2-5; perhaps TRBD2 as D (5 bases). V lost 2 bases to trimming and J lost 5 bases, with 13 bases between them. Germline CDR1 SGHDT, CDR2 YYEEEE. CDR3 length: 14 amino acids. CDR3 loop: CASSLVTGGETQYF. For the CDR3, the DNA is TGTGCCAGCAGCTTAGTCACTGGCGGGGAGACCCAGTACTTC.

The chain recombines TRBV28 with TRBJ1-6; 7 nucleotides align to TRBD1. The CDR3 sequence is 13 residues long. Germline values: CDR1 MDHEN, CDR2 SYDVKM. V shed 9 bases, J shed 5 bases, and the junction held 4 bases outside the gene matches. The CDR3 nucleotides read TGTGCCAGTGGGGGGACAGATAATTCACCCCTCCACTTT. This gives the protein CASGGTDNSPLHF.